Sequencing of this TCR beta chain was carried out in a study of T cells in Graves' hyperthyroidism and ophthalmopathy. Deletions cut 4 bases from V and 3 bases from J, with 13 bases between. The CDR3 is made up of 14 amino acids. The germline CDR1 and CDR2 sequences are DFQATT and SNEGSKA (reference sequence). The CDR3 regions of TCR beta were amplified from RNA transcripts. TCR CDR3 regions were first amplified by RT-PCR with HTBI primers. Via MiXCR, TCRdb re-called the multiplex PCR reads, giving one row per CDR3 protein. The sample holds about 690,000 distinct CDR3 sequences; about 18% are singletons and the top ten take 15% to 17%.

The sequenced sample was blood. V usage is TRBV20-1 and J usage is TRBJ2-1, with a weak D call TRBD2 (5 bases). This receptor was obtained from a man aged 50-60 years with Graves' hyperthyroidism. CDR3 DNA: TGCAGTGCTAACCAGCTCGGACTCTACAATGAGCAGTTCTTC. Translation gives CSANQLGLYNEQFF.